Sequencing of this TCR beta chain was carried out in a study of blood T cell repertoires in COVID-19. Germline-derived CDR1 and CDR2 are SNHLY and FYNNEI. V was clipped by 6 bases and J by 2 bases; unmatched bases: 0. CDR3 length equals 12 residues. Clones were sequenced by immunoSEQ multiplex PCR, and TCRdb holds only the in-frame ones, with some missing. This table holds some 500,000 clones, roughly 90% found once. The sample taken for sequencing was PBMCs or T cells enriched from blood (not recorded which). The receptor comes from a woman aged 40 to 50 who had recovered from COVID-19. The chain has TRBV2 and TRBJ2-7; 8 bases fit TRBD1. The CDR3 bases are TGTGCCAGCAGGGACAGGGCCTACGAGCAGTACTTC. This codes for CASRDRAYEQYF.